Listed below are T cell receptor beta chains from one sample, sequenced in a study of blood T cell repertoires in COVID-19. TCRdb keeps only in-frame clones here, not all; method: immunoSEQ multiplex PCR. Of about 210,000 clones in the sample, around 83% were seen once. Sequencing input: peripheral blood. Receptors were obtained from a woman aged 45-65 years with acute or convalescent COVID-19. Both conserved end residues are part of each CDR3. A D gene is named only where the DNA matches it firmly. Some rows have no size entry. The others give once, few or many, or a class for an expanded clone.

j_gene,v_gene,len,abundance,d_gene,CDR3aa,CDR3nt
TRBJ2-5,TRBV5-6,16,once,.,CASSLPGSPWGETQYF,TGTGCCAGCAGCTTGCCGGGGAGTCCTTGGGGAGAGACCCAGTACTTC
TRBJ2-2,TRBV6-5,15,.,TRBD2,CASSTAGGGTGELFF,TGTGCCAGCAGTACAGCGGGAGGAGGTACCGGGGAGCTGTTTTTT
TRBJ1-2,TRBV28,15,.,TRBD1,CASSLNRGRVGGYTF,TGTGCCAGCAGTCTCAACAGGGGGCGCGTTGGAGGCTACACCTTC
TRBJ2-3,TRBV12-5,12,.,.,CASGLRVDTQYF,TGTGCTAGTGGTTTGCGGGTTGATACGCAGTATTTT
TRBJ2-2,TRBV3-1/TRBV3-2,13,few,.,CASSQAGTGELFF,TGTGCCAGCAGCCAAGCGGGCACCGGGGAGCTGTTTTTT
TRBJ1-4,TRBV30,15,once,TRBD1,CAWSVFGTGGEKLFF,TGTGCCTGGAGTGTTTTCGGGACAGGGGGTGAAAAACTGTTTTTT
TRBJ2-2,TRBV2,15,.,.,CASSRRGDGTGELFF,TGTGCCAGCAGTCGCAGGGGAGACGGCACCGGGGAGCTGTTTTTT
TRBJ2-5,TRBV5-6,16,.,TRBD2,CASSSGLAGVSETQYF,TGTGCCAGCAGCTCCGGACTAGCGGGAGTATCGGAGACCCAGTACTTC
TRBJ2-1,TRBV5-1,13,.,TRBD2,CASSPGTSNEQFF,TGCGCCAGCAGTCCCGGGACTAGCAATGAGCAGTTCTTC
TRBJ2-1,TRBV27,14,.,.,CASSLGGPYNEQFF,TGTGCCAGCAGTTTGGGGGGGCCCTACAATGAGCAGTTCTTC
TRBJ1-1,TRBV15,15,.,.,CATKGPQGWDTEAFF,TGTGCCACCAAGGGTCCGCAGGGATGGGACACTGAAGCTTTCTTT
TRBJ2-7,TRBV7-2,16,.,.,CASSRVVWTNLYEQYF,TGTGCCAGCAGCCGGGTGGTGTGGACTAACCTATACGAGCAGTACTTC
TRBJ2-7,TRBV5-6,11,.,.,CASSSLHEQYF,TGTGCCAGCAGCTCACTGCACGAGCAGTACTTC
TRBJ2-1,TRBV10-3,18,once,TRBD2,CAIRPASGLDGGYNEQFF,TGTGCCATCAGGCCCGCTAGCGGTCTAGACGGAGGCTACAATGAGCAGTTCTTC
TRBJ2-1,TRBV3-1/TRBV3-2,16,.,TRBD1,CASSQEVVQGAGEQFF,TGTGCCAGCAGCCAAGAGGTCGTACAGGGGGCAGGAGAGCAGTTCTTC
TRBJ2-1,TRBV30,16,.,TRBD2,CAWRAGLAPSYNEQFF,TGTGCCTGGAGGGCGGGACTAGCGCCCTCCTACAATGAGCAGTTCTTC
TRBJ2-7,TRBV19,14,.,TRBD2,CASSAGLSSYEQYF,TGTGCCAGTAGTGCGGGACTATCCTCCTACGAGCAGTACTTC
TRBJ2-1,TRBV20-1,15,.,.,CSASEGGITYNEQFF,TGCAGTGCTAGTGAGGGGGGAATTACCTACAATGAGCAGTTCTTC
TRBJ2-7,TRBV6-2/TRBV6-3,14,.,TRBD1,CASSPGTAVGEQYF,TGTGCCAGCAGCCCCGGGACAGCCGTGGGTGAGCAGTACTTC
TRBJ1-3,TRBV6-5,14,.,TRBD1,CASSPGTGGNTIYF,TGTGCCAGCAGTCCCGGGACAGGGGGAAACACCATATATTTT
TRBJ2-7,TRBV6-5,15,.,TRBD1,CASSYSPGQGAEQYF,TGTGCCAGCAGTTACTCTCCGGGACAGGGTGCCGAGCAGTACTTC
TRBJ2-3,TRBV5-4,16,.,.,CASSLSPDYSTDTQYF,TGTGCCAGCAGCTTGTCCCCAGATTATAGCACAGATACGCAGTATTTT
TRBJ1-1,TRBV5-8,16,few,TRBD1,CASSLWTGQLNTEAFF,TGTGCCAGCAGCTTATGGACAGGCCAATTGAACACTGAAGCTTTCTTT
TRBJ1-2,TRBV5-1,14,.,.,CASSSGGNYYGYTF,TGCGCCAGCAGCAGTGGGGGGAACTACTATGGCTACACCTTC
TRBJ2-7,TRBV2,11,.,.,CASGPGNEQYF,TGTGCCAGCGGGCCCGGGAACGAGCAGTACTTC
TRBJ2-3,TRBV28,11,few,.,CASTSTDTQYF,TGTGCCAGCACATCCACAGATACGCAGTATTTT
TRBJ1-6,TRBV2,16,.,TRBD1,CASSLDGGQGYSPLHF,TGTGCCAGCAGTCTCGATGGGGGACAGGGGTATTCACCCCTCCACTTT
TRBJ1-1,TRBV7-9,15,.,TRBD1,CASSYPGGAGTEAFF,TGTGCCAGCAGCTACCCAGGGGGCGCGGGCACTGAAGCTTTCTTT
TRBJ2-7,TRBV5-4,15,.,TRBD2,CASSQTSGSVDEQYF,TGTGCCAGCAGCCAAACTAGCGGGAGCGTCGACGAGCAGTACTTC
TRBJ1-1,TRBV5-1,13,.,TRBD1,CASSHAGQGEAFF,TGCGCCAGCAGCCATGCAGGACAGGGTGAAGCTTTCTTT
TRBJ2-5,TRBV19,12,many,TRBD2,CATEGIAGALDF,TGTGCCACCGAAGGGATAGCGGGAGCCTTGGACTTC
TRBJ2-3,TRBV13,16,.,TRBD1,CASSSRDRASTDTQYF,TGTGCCAGCAGCTCTAGGGACAGGGCTAGCACAGATACGCAGTATTTT
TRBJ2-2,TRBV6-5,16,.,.,CASSYSIPRVTGELFF,TGTGCCAGCAGTTACTCGATCCCCAGGGTCACCGGGGAGCTGTTTTTT
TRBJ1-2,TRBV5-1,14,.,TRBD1,CASSLLDRVGGYTF,TGCGCCAGCAGCTTGCTGGACAGGGTTGGTGGCTACACCTTC
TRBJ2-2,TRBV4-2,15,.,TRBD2,CASSLGLANTGELFF,TGTGCCAGCAGCCTCGGACTAGCGAACACCGGGGAGCTGTTTTTT
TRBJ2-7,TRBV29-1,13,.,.,CSVRVPTHYEQYF,TGCAGCGTCCGGGTCCCGACCCACTACGAGCAGTACTTC
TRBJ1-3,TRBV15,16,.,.,CATSREIPGVGNTIYF,TGTGCCACCAGCAGAGAAATTCCAGGGGTGGGAAACACCATATATTTT
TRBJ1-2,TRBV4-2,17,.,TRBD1,CASSQVDRGTSNYGYTF,TGTGCCAGCAGCCAAGTTGACAGGGGAACCTCTAACTATGGCTACACCTTC
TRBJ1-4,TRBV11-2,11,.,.,CASSNTEKLFF,TGTGCCAGCAGCAATACAGAAAAACTGTTTTTT
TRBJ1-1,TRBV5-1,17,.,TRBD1,CASSLARLQGEDTEAFF,TGCGCCAGCAGCTTGGCTCGCCTACAGGGGGAGGACACTGAAGCTTTCTTT
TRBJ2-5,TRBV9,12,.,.,CASSQYQETQYF,TGTGCCAGCAGCCAGTACCAAGAGACCCAGTACTTC
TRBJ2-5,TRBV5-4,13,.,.,CASSFDSWETQYF,TGTGCCAGCAGCTTTGACAGTTGGGAGACCCAGTACTTC
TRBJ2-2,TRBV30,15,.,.,CAWNRDKTITGELFF,TGTGCCTGGAATAGGGACAAGACTATCACCGGGGAGCTGTTTTTT
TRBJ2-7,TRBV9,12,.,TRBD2,CASTRGAYEQYF,TGTGCCTCAACTCGGGGGGCCTACGAGCAGTACTTC
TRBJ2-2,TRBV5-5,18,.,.,CASSLAHISSGVSGELFF,TGTGCCAGCAGCTTGGCTCACATTTCATCCGGAGTATCTGGGGAGCTGTTTTTT